Sequencing of this T cell receptor (beta chain) was carried out in a study of T cell responses to AZD1222 COVID-19 vaccine. The V end was cut by 1 base, the J end by 4 bases, with 13 bases between. The CDR3 consists of 15 residues. Germline-derived CDR1 and CDR2 are SEHNR and FQNEAQ (reference sequence). TCRdb's copy holds only in-frame clones and misses some; the assay was immunoSEQ multiplex PCR. The sample has 160,000 or so clones; around nine tenths are singletons. The receptor was derived from an adult who received the AZD1222 COVID-19 vaccine. The source was peripheral blood, collected 28 days after the second AZD1222 dose. V gene TRBV7-9 combines with J gene TRBJ1-1; D unclear. The CDR3 sequence is CASSLGLRGSTEAFF. CDR3 DNA: TGTGCCAGCAGCTTAGGCCTAAGAGGGAGCACTGAAGCTTTCTTT. Variable domain in full (rest from reference TRBV7-9 and TRBJ1-1): DTGVSQNPRHKITKRGQNVTFRCDPISEHNRLYWYRQTLGQGPEFLTYFQNEAQLEKSRLLSDRFSAERPKGSFSTLEIQRTEQGDSAMYLCASSLGLRGSTEAFFGQGTRLTVV.